This T cell receptor beta chain was recorded in a study of cytomegalovirus exposure and HLA in healthy donors. Only in-frame clones appear in the TCRdb table, and some are missing; sequencing was by immunoSEQ multiplex PCR. This table holds about 150,000 clones, approximately 90% found once. Study conclusions and caveats: Three CMV-associated chains proved CMV antigen-specific in vitro.

In the case of this clone: Its antigen is undetermined.

Sample: PBMCs. The sequence was obtained from a man aged 18 to 35 in good health and CMV-seropositive.

CDR3 nucleotide sequence: TGTGCCAGCAGTTTACAGGGGGCAGGAGGTAATCAGCCCCAGCATTTT. This encodes CASSLQGAGGNQPQHF. The V gene is TRBV7-2, the J gene TRBJ1-5; 9 bases map to TRBD1. V was clipped by 6 bases and J by 4 bases; unmatched bases: 10. Per germline, CDR1 SGHTA and CDR2 FQGNSA. CDR3 size: 16 residues.